The rows below give T cell receptor beta chains drawn from one sample of a study of T cells in Graves' hyperthyroidism and ophthalmopathy. TCRdb reprocessed the multiplex PCR reads with MiXCR, giving one entry per CDR3 protein. Found here are 500,000 to 550,000 distinct CDR3 sequences, just under 20% of them singletons; the top ten hold about half. The sequenced sample consisted of blood. The receptors come from a man in his forties with Graves' ophthalmopathy. Both conserved end residues are trimmed from each CDR3. Fields, in order: CDR3 protein, clone size, V gene. Rows give clone size only sometimes, using once, few, many, or a class for an expanded clone.

ASSLAPGISTDTQY,many,TRBV5-1
ASSPTYGYEQY,-,TRBV28
ASRRGGRVNEQF,-,TRBV19
ASSTRGSLNSPLH,few,TRBV12-3/TRBV12-4
ASSHPAGSASDEQY,-,TRBV6-1
SASDRGGPGGTQY,-,TRBV20-1
SARGQGNEKLF,few,TRBV20-1
ASSFSEASHEQY,-,TRBV5-1
SARGVQETQY,few,TRBV20-1
ASSLKDIRTGELF,-,TRBV27
ASSLEAGGSTEAF,many,TRBV11-2